A single sample gave rise to the 10 T cell receptor beta chains below, sequenced in a study of shared clonotypes between healthy human individuals. Generated by immunoSEQ multiplex PCR, the TCRdb table keeps only in-frame clones and is missing some. The table includes around 700,000 clones, about 78% detected once. Sequenced material: memory CD4+ T cells sorted from blood. Subset indicated: CD45RA-negative fraction. These receptors were obtained from a woman aged 25 to 39 in good health.

On this clone: The identical CDR3 is also encoded by other nucleotide sequences in the sample. The chain has TRBV5-1 and TRBJ2-1; the D gene is possibly TRBD2 (6 bases). Germline V CDR1 and CDR2: SGHRS, YFSETQ. The CDR3 extends over 15 amino acids. Trimming cost V 4 bases and J 0 bases, with 11 bases left between them. CDR3 region: CASSRDSTSYNEQFF. The CDR3 DNA reads TGCGCCAGCAGCCGGGACTCAACCTCCTACAATGAGCAGTTCTTC. Full variable domain (outside the CDR3, taken from reference TRBV5-1 and TRBJ2-1): KAGVTQTPRYLIKTRGQQVTLSCSPISGHRSVSWYQQTPGQGLQFLFEYFSETQRNKGNFPGRFSGRQFSNSRSEMNVSTLELGDSALYLCASSRDSTSYNEQFFGPGTRLTVL.

The V call is TRBV19, the J call TRBJ1-3, with 8 bases lining up with TRBD1. This CDR3 contains 14 residues. V shed 9 bases, J shed 0 bases, and the junction held 4 bases outside the gene matches. Germline V gives CDR1 LNHDA, CDR2 SQIVND (reference sequence). As DNA, the CDR3 is TGTGCCAGCCGACAGGGGAGCTCTGGAAACACCATATATTTT. Its protein product is CASRQGSSGNTIYF.

The CDR3 here is CASSQDKTSVRNEQFF. The CDR3, as DNA: TGCGCCAGCAGCCAAGATAAGACTAGCGTTCGTAATGAGCAGTTCTTC. The rearrangement uses TRBV4-1 and TRBJ2-1; 8 bases agree with TRBD2. Trimming took 0 bases from V and 7 from J; bases not matched to a gene: 8. This CDR3 has 16 amino acids. Germline loops: CDR1 MGHRA, CDR2 YSYEKL.

The J gene is TRBJ1-5, the V gene TRBV4-1, with D tentatively TRBD1 (6 bases). This CDR3 region has 13 residues. The germline V and J ends were trimmed by 4 bases and 5 bases, with 9 bases remaining between them. CDR1 MGHRA and CDR2 YSYEKL come from the germline V gene. This chain's CDR3 is CASSPTGYQPQHF. In nucleotides, the CDR3 is TGCGCCAGCAGCCCGACAGGCTATCAGCCCCAGCATTTT.

The J gene is TRBJ1-1, the V gene TRBV2; D not certain. This CDR3 spans 14 amino acids. Per germline, CDR1 SNHLY and CDR2 FYNNEI. The V end lost 2 bases, the J end lost 1 base, and 8 bases lay between the germline ends. DNA of the CDR3: TGTGCCAGCAGTGAAAAGGCCCGGAACACTGAAGCTTTCTTT. Protein sequence: CASSEKARNTEAFF.

This clone was seen a single time. The V gene is TRBV11-3, the J gene TRBJ1-1; no reliable D call. Germline values: CDR1 SGHNT, CDR2 YENEEA. This CDR3 contains 14 residues. The germline V and J ends were trimmed by 3 bases and 4 bases, with 12 bases remaining between them. As DNA, the CDR3 is TGTGCCAGCAGCTTTGGAAGTTCTAGCACTGAAGCTTTCTTT. Its protein is CASSFGSSSTEAFF. The whole variable domain, remainder taken from reference TRBV11-3 and TRBJ1-1, is EAGVVQSPRYKIIEKKQPVAFWCNPISGHNTLYWYLQNLGQGPELLIRYENEEAVDDSQLPKDRFSAERLKGVDSTLKIQPAELGDSAVYLCASSFGSSSTEAFFGQGTRLTVV.

This clone has at least ten counts. The chain uses TRBV7-2 and TRBJ2-1, with 10 bases that match TRBD2. The V and J ends lost 5 bases and 2 bases, in that order; junction bases with no gene match: 3. The CDR3 has 15 amino acids. Germline CDR1 SGHTA, CDR2 FQGNSA. CDR3 region: CASSATSGTYNEQFF. CDR3 nucleotides: TGTGCCAGCAGCGCTACTAGCGGGACCTACAATGAGCAGTTCTTC.

This chain links TRBV2 with TRBJ2-7, with D perhaps given as TRBD1 or TRBD2 (5 bases each). The CDR3 covers 16 residues. Germline CDR1 and CDR2: SNHLY and FYNNEI. The V end lost 7 bases, the J end lost 1 base, and 20 bases lay between the germline ends. The CDR3 is CASTLYPGPLSYEQYF. The CDR3 DNA reads TGTGCCAGCACCTTATATCCGGGACCGCTATCCTACGAGCAGTACTTC.

The sample holds one count of this clone. The V call is TRBV2, the J call TRBJ2-1, with D unresolved. In germline, CDR1 is SNHLY, CDR2 FYNNEI. Trimming stripped 8 bases from V and 2 bases from J, with 10 bases between. This CDR3 region has 13 residues. CDR3 DNA: TGTGCCAGCGTCCTCGAAACCTACAATGAGCAGTTCTTC. This encodes CASVLETYNEQFF.

The rearrangement joins TRBV5-8 to TRBJ2-2; D call uncertain. Germline CDR1 and CDR2: SGHTS and YDEGEE. This CDR3 is 15 amino acids long. The ends were cut back, 4 bases at V and 5 bases at J, with 15 bases in the middle. The CDR3 DNA reads as TGTGCCAGCAGCCATCTCGCGGCTAGGACCGGGGAGCTGTTTTTT. Amino acids: CASSHLAARTGELFF.